This T cell receptor beta chain is drawn from a study of graft-versus-host responses after intestinal transplantation. Study background: Those transplanted obtained multivisceral, liver-intestinal, or isolated intestinal grafts. For around 3 years after anti-thymocyte globulin induction, all recipients took tacrolimus and steroids. Study-wide results and limits: Subjects displaying graft-donor T cell macrochimerism possessed elevated graft-versus-host to host-versus-graft clonal ratios inside allografts.

The junction had 2 bases not matched to a gene; V was cut back by 0 bases and J by 1 base. In germline, CDR1 is MNHEY, CDR2 SVGAGI. This CDR3 comprises 15 residues. The assay was immunoSEQ multiplex PCR, and TCRdb's table has in-frame clones only and misses some. Seen here are roughly 36,000 clones, roughly 87% observed once, and the top ten hold roughly 18%. Details on this clone: Its matching antigen is unknown.

The starting material, graft tissue, was processed to release intraepithelial and lamina propria lymphocytes. The source is a human patient who received an intestinal transplant, so some T cells may come from the graft donor. This chain joins TRBV6-5 and TRBJ1-1; TRBD1 matches at 7 bases. Material: ileum tissue, obtained about 28 weeks after intestinal transplant. The DNA for the CDR3 is TGTGCCAGCAGTTACTCGAGGGACAGGAACACTGAAGCTTTCTTT. Translating gives CASSYSRDRNTEAFF.